This T cell receptor beta chain was captured by sequencing in a study of T cell responses to AZD1222 COVID-19 vaccine. Study-level results: Donors skewed white British and female; clonal diversity was possibly underestimated. Nearly half of unique spike-specific TCRs reportedly avoided B.1.351 and B.1.1.7 mutated regions. The CD4 TCRs associated with vaccination extended across spike and predominated at 160-218 and 743-854.

As concerns this clone: Its cognate antigen is unknown.

The assay was immunoSEQ multiplex PCR, and TCRdb's table has in-frame clones only and misses some. The data show more than 85,000 clones, just under 95% seen once. The clonotype comes from an adult who received the AZD1222 COVID-19 vaccine. The specimen comprised peripheral blood, sampled 28 days after the second AZD1222 dose.

The CDR3 coding sequence is TGTGCCAGCAGCCGCGGAGGCGGTGGCAATCAGCCCCAGCATTTT. Protein product: CASSRGGGGNQPQHF. V is TRBV7-2 and J is TRBJ1-5; D ambiguous. Trimming removed 5 bases from V and 2 bases from J, with 13 bases in between. The germline V gene encodes CDR1 SGHTA and CDR2 FQGNSA. The CDR3 contains 15 residues.